One TCR beta chain is described in this entry. Authors' analysis steps: Reference gene primers were amplified, and this amplification served to estimate nucleated cell counts. Generated by immunoSEQ multiplex PCR, the TCRdb table keeps only in-frame clones and is missing some. V and J calls and clone size are given by that table; D and trimming were obtained from the DNA. This sample has approximately 250,000 clones; around four fifths occur once, and the top ten carry approximately 6.3%. CDR3 size: 10 residues. Trimming removed 11 bases at V and 5 bases at J, with 9 bases between. The germline V gene encodes CDR1 MDHEN and CDR2 SYDVKM. The record originates from a study of blood T cell repertoires in COVID-19. Whole-study context: Collection of acute and convalescent COVID-19 samples took place in the United States, Italy and Spain. PBMCs, B-cell-depleted T cells, or T cells were the source of the cDNA or gDNA that made up the material.

This sequence was found in a woman aged 55-69 years with active or convalescent COVID-19. This rearrangement joins TRBV28 to TRBJ1-1; D call uncertain. Sequencing was performed on peripheral blood. Here the CDR3 reads CAVERTEAFF. The CDR3 nucleotides read TGTGCCGTTGAGAGAACTGAAGCTTTCTTT.